The entry below gives a single T cell receptor (beta chain) sequence along with its context. The sample originates from a study of blood T cell repertoires in COVID-19. Background on the study: PBMCs, B-cell-depleted T cells, or T cells were the source of the cDNA or gDNA that made up the material.

CDR1 SEHNR and CDR2 FQNEAQ come from the germline V gene (reference sequence). This CDR3 is built from 15 residues. The J segment lost 7 bases and the V segment lost 4 bases, leaving 8 bases of the junction unmatched. Those who participated ranged in age from roughly 18 to 90 years and resided in 20 to 25 US areas. Cohorts were assigned according to the clinical history that participants reported. This table comes from immunoSEQ multiplex PCR, and its TCRdb copy is limited to in-frame clones, with some not included. This table has 300,000 to 400,000 clones, about 90% appearing once. The clonotype comes from a woman aged 25 to 39 who had recovered from COVID-19. Sequenced: PBMCs or T cells enriched from blood (not recorded which). The genes are TRBV7-9 and TRBJ1-2; 11 nucleotides line up with TRBD1. The CDR3 DNA reads as TGTGCCAGCAGCTCGAGGACAGGGGGCGTAGGTGGCTACACCTTC. It translates to CASSSRTGGVGGYTF.